The sequence of this TCR beta chain was determined in a study of blood T cell repertoires in COVID-19. The V end was cut by 4 bases, the J end by 7 bases, with 13 bases between. This CDR3 region has 14 residues. Looked up from germline, CDR1 is MDHEN and CDR2 is SYDVKM. Repertoires were generated with immunoSEQ multiplex PCR, while TCRdb's copy carries only in-frame clones and drops some. The sample consists of just under 35,000 clones, more than 75% of them appearing once. The chain couples TRBV28 to TRBJ2-2, with D possibly TRBD2 on 7 matching bases. Source material: peripheral blood. The receptor comes from a human donor in a cohort sampled during active COVID-19. The CDR3 loop reads CASSWGGTDGELFF. The CDR3 DNA reads TGTGCCAGCAGTTGGGGGGGCACGGACGGGGAGCTGTTTTTT.